This T cell receptor beta chain is from a study of tissue T cells after allogeneic stem cell transplantation (dated by TCRdb to between 2020 and 2023). Notes on the research overall: Using research autopsies of patients with and without GVHD, plus mouse models of GVHD, the study profiled TCR beta repertoires across many tissues. On the human side, the study was prospective and observational, with no blinding or randomization.

The CDR3 runs 15 amino acids, cysteine and phenylalanine included. The DNA has 42 bases, all within the CDR3, and is read from base 1. V lost 0 bases and J lost 3 bases, and the count of bases not matched to a germline gene is 3. CDR1 and CDR2 were assigned from the germline V gene as SGHSA and FRNQAP. The time point label for this specimen denotes: mouse harvest day 14 after allogeneic transplant. Each mouse graft, delivered by tail vein injection, combined 10^6 splenic CD5+ T cells with 10^7 T-cell-depleted bone marrow cells. GVHD in mice was modeled with a major MHC-mismatch B6 (H2b) into BALB/c (H2d) model, and tissues were profiled at day 7 or 14. On day 7 or 14 post-transplant, mouse tissues and retro-orbital blood were harvested with separate sterile tools for each animal, and livers were flushed before harvest. Before genomic DNA isolation with the DNeasy Blood & Tissue Kit, mouse tissues were minced with razor blades in buffered saline.

Study-level results and caveats: Only a few T cell clones appeared in more than one patient, yet motif-based clustering showed tissue-specific repertoire signatures that were shared between patients. Within patients, how anatomically similar tissues were was a major factor shaping TCR repertoire composition, regardless of disease or transplant status. The patient cohort was small and varied clinically, and sampling depth was recognized as a limitation. The study did not establish which tissue TCRs were alloreactive or antigen-specific, and some clones may have been host cells that persisted. In both patients and mice, T cells from blood and spleen picked up only a limited part of the TCR repertoire that was detected in tissues.

The method was the immunoSEQ multiplex PCR assay. TCRbeta CDR3 sequencing was done by Adaptive Biotechnologies at survey depth, reporting CDR3 sequences, V/J genes, productive frequency and template counts. TCR beta CDR3 regions were amplified from genomic DNA instead of RNA. Concerning the study's data processing: Pairwise repertoire overlap between tissues was quantified with Jensen-Shannon divergence, where 1 means complete divergence and 0 identical. Tissues were clustered by single-linkage agglomerative hierarchical clustering of pairwise JSD values, and the clustering results were displayed as dendrograms. All patient samples were analyzed with GLIPH2 using simulation_depth 1000, kmer_min_depth 3 and cdr3_length_cutoff 8, and only groups containing more than two unique CDR3s were kept. A standardized tissue-overlap score was generated by extrapolating Jaccard GLIPH-group overlap across patients to a standard repertoire size of 1000 clones. Associations of diversity with clinical or experimental variables used linear mixed-effect models with tissue fixed effects and individual random effects. The source is immuneACCESS, and TCRdb retained only in-frame sequences with V and J called. Part of the clones is not carried over; for the studies checked, unresolved V genes explain less than half of this, and the remainder is unexplained. Clone size and the V and J calls come from that table; the DNA yielded D and trimming. Here the sample has about 3,100 clones; approximately 44% occur a single time. In total, the top ten clones hold approximately 31% of the sample.

Comment on this clone: Its recognized antigen is unknown. Gene names and germline sequences here are the mouse ones. The CDR3 goes on 1 residue after the read ends, and that part is filled in from the germline J gene.

The clonotype originates from a female BALB/c mouse given C57BL/6 T cells with graft-versus-host disease after an allogeneic hematopoietic cell transplant. The sequence links TRBV16 to TRBJ2-7, and TRBD1 matches 9 of the central bases. Specimen: gut tissue. The CDR3 protein is CASSLEQGAFYEQYF. The CDR3 DNA, read in part, is TGTGCAAGCAGCTTAGAACAGGGGGCTTTCTATGAACAGTAC.